This T cell receptor (beta chain) was captured by sequencing in a study of human T cells and chemical hapten exposure (dated by TCRdb to the early 2020s). General notes on the study: For sensitization, 2% DPC in acetone was applied to a 2 cm by 2 cm area of upper inner arm skin. Blood was sampled from patients pre-sensitization (week 0) and at 2, 6 and about 24 weeks after DPC sensitization. The study tracked peripheral blood TCR repertoire changes in vivo during primary and secondary sensitization to the hapten diphenylcyclopropenone (DPC) in alopecia patients. Patch testing on the upper back used Finn chambers containing 0.01% DPC, with scoring done after 6 days according to International Contact Dermatitis Research Group standards. Throughout the study period of about 23 weeks, patients also received therapeutic DPC doses to the scalp every week. About 30 alopecia patients provided blood for TCR sequencing at one to four time points (pre-sensitization, 2, 6 and 24 weeks). The mostly female patient cohort included alopecia areata with under or over 50% scalp involvement, alopecia totalis and alopecia universalis. Libraries were pooled for sequencing, and per-sample TCR yields varied mainly because of small differences in library volumes within the pool.

A distance of 11 bases separates the germline ends of V and J, which lose 1 base and 4 bases respectively. Counted from cysteine to phenylalanine, this CDR3 has 15 amino acids. The sequence is cut down to CDR3 DNA, 45 bases in frame from base 1. In the germline V gene (reference sequence), CDR1 corresponds to LNHNV and CDR2 to YYDKDF. The time point tag for this specimen amounts to: patch test 2, 6 weeks after DPC sensitization. This sample's treatment or condition label indicates: therapeutic diphenylcyclopropenone sensitization with weekly scalp DPC. At every patch-test visit, the blood draw took place before the patch test was put on. Patients were eligible if aged 18 to 70, diagnosed with alopecia and judged suitable for DPC therapy, and pregnant patients were excluded. Total RNA was isolated from unfractionated whole blood collected in Tempus Blood RNA tubes. Overall study results and their limits: No change with DPC sensitization was found in the number of TCRs above 1 in 1000 frequency, and no evidence of global repertoire structure alterations was found. Significantly more large CDR3 similarity clusters were formed by expanded TCRs than by pre-sensitization or healthy control sets, consistent with antigen-driven responses. After repeated subsampling, changes were observed in the strength of the expansion versus patch-test correlation and in the threshold at which the correlation became significant. Because every patient had alopecia, a presumed autoimmune disease, the patients' immune response might differ from that of healthy individuals. A positive correlation was found between the number of PT1 expanded TCRs and patch test score, with significance reached at thresholds 8, 16 and 32 but not 4.

Libraries were prepared through RACE. Sequencing was carried out with a NextSeq 500. During library preparation, unique molecular identifiers were attached to individual cDNA molecules so that TCRs could be counted quantitatively and reproducibly. From each blood RNA sample, both TCR alpha and TCR beta chains were sequenced. The study's processing was this. A median of roughly 98,000 TCRs per sample was observed, with a range of about 23,224 to 750,000. The Decombinator software suite was used to annotate the V, J and CDR3 of the TCR reads. To make PS versus PT1 abundance plots, every sample was subsampled to the same number of TCRs (28,000). TCRs were defined as expanded if absent before sensitization and observed at least eight times at the 2-week time point. TCRdb applied fastp at Q25 and MiXCR to the public reads, then kept only in-frame beta chains. Each CDR3 protein gets just one entry, which takes the most common genes and DNA from the rows behind it. TCRdb, not the authors, supplied the V and J calls. The table for this sample lists about 84,000 distinct CDR3 sequences; more than 9% of them were counted only once. The ten largest make up roughly 5% of the sample.

This clonotype occurred many times. Its recognized antigen is unknown. No much larger clone exists at a distance of one base, and base qualities are not known. Sequenced here: whole blood, sampled in connection with sensitization to the hapten diphenylcyclopropenone (DPC). The origin of this receptor is a woman aged 45-65 years with alopecia areata. Some clones in this sample may be carry-over from other donors' samples. The sequence joins TRBV15 to TRBJ1-3, with TRBD1 perhaps the D gene, on 5 matching bases. The DNA reads TGTGCCACCAGCAGAGCAGGGCCAGGGGGAAACACCATATATTTT. It translates to CATSRAGPGGNTIYF. The CDR3 plus the reference TRBV15 and TRBJ1-3 genes for the other parts give the full variable domain: DAMVIQNPRYQVTQFGKPVTLSCSQTLNHNVMYWYQQKSSQAPKLLFHYYDKDFNNEADTPDNFQSRRPNTSFCFLDIRSPGLGDTAMYLCATSRAGPGGNTIYFGEGSWLTVV.